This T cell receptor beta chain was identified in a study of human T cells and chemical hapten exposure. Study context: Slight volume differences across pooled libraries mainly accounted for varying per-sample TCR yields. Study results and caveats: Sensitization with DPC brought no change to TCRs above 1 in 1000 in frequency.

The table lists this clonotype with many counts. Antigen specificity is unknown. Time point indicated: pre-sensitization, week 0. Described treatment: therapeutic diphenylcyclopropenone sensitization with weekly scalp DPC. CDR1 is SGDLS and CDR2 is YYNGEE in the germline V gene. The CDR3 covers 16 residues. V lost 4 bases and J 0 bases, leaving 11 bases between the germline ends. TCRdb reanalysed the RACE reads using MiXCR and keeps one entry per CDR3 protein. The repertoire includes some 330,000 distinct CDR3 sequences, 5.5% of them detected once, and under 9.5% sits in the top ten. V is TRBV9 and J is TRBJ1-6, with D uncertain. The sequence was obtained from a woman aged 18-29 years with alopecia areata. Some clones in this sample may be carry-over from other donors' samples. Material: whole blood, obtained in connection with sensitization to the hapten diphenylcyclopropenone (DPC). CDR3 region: CASSPRTGSYNSPLHF. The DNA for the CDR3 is TGTGCCAGCAGCCCTAGGACGGGCTCCTATAATTCACCCCTCCACTTT. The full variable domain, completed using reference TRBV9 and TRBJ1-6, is DSGVTQTPKHLITATGQRVTLRCSPRSGDLSVYWYQQSLDQGLQFLIQYYNGEERAKGNILERFSAQQFPDLHSELNLSSLELGDSALYFCASSPRTGSYNSPLHFGNGTRLTVT.